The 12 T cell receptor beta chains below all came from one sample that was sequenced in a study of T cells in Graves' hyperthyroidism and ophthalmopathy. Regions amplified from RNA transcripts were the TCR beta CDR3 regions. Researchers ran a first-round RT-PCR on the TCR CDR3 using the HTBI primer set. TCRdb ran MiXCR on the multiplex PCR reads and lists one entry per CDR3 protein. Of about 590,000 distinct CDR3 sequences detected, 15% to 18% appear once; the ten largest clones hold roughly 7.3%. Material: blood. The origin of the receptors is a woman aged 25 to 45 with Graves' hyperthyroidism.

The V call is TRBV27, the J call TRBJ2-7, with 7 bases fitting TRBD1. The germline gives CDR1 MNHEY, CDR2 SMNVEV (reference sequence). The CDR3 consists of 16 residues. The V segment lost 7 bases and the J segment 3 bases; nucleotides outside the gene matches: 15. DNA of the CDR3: TGTGCCAGCACCTCTCGACAGGGTCCGGGGATCTACGAGCAGTACTTC. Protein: CASTSRQGPGIYEQYF.

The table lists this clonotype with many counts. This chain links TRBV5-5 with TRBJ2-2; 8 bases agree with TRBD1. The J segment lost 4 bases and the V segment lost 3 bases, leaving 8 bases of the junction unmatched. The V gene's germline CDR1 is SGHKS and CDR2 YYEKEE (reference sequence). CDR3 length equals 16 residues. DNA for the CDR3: TGTGCCAGCAGCTGGACAGGGCGAGGGATCACCGGGGAGCTGTTTTTT. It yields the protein CASSWTGRGITGELFF.

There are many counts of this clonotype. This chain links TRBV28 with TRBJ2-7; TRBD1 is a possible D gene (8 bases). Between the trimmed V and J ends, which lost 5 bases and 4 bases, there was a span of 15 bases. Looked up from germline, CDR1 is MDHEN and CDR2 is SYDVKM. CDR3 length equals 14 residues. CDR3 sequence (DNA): TGTGCCAGCAGTGCGGGGGACAGGAGATACGAGCAGTACTTC. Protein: CASSAGDRRYEQYF. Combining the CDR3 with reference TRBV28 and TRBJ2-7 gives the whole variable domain DVKVTQSSRYLVKRTGEKVFLECVQDMDHENMFWYRQDPGLGLRLIYFSYDVKMKEKGDIPEGYSVSREKKERFSLILESASTNQTSMYLCASSAGDRRYEQYFGPGTRLTVT.

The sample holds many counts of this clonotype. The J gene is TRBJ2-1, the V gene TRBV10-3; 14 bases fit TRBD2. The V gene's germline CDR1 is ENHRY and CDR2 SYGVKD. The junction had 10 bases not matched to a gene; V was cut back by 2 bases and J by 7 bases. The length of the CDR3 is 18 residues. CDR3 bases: TGTGCCATCAGTGAGATCGGGACTAGCGGGAGAAGTCGGAATGAGCAGTTCTTC. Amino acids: CAISEIGTSGRSRNEQFF.

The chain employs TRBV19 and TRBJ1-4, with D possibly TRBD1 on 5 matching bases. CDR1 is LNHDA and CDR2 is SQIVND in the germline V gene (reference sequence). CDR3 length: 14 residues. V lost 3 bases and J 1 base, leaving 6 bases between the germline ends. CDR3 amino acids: CASSIQGTNEKLFF. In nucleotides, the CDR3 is TGTGCCAGTAGTATCCAGGGAACTAATGAAAAACTGTTTTTT.

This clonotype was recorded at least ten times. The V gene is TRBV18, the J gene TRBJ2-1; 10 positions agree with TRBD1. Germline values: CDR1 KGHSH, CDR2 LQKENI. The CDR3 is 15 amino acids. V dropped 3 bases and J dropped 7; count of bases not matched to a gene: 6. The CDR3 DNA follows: TGTGCCAGCTCACCTCCCGGACAGGGGGGGAATGAGCAGTTCTTC. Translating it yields CASSPPGQGGNEQFF.

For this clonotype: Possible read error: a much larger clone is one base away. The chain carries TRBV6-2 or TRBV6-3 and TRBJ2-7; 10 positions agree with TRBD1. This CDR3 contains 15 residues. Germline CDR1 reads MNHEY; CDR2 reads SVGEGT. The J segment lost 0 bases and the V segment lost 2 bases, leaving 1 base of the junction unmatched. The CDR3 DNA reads TGTGCCAGCAGTTACGGACAGGGGGGCTCCTACGAGCAGTACTTC. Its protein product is CASSYGQGGSYEQYF.

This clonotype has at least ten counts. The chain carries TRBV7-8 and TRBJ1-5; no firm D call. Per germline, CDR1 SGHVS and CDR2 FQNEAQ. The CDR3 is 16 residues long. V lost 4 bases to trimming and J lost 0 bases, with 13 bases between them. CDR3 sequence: CASSSTSVYSNQPQHF. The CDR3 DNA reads TGTGCCAGCAGCTCCACCTCGGTCTATAGCAATCAGCCCCAGCATTTT.

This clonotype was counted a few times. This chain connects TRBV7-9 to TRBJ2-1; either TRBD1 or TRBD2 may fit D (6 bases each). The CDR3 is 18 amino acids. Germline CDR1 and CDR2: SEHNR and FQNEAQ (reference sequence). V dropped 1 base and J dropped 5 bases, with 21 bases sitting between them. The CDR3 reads CASSLGPVGGPLHNEQFF. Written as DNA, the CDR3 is TGTGCCAGCAGCTTAGGGCCCGTCGGGGGCCCTTTGCACAATGAGCAGTTCTTC.

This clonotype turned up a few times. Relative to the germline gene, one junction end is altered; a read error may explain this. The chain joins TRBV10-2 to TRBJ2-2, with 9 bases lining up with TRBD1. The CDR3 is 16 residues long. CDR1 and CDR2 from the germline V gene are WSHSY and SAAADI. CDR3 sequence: CASSESGTGNAGELFF. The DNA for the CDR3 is TGCGCCAGCAGTGAGTCCGGGACAGGGAACGCCGGGGAGCTGTTTTTT.

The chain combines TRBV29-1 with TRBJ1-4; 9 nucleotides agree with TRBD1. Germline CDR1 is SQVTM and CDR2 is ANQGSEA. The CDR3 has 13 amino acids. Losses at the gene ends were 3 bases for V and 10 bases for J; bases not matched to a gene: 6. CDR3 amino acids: CSVDDRGDGKLFF. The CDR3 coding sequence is TGCAGCGTTGATGACAGGGGGGATGGAAAACTGTTTTTT. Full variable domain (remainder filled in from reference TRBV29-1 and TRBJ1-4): SAVISQKPSRDICQRGTSLTIQCQVDSQVTMMFWYRQQPGQSLTLIATANQGSEATYESGFVIDKFPISRPNLTFSTLTVSNMSPEDSSIYLCSVDDRGDGKLFFGSGTQLSVL.

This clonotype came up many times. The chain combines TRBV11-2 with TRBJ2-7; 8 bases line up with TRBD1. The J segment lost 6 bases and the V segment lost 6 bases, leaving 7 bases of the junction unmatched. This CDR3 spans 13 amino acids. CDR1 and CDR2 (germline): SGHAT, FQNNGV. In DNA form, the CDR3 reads TGTGCCAGCAGTTCCGGACAGGGAGTCGAGCAGTACTTC. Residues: CASSSGQGVEQYF.